The 32 T cell receptor beta chains in this list originate from one sample, sequenced in a study of early T cells in non-severe SARS-CoV-2 infection. TCRdb processed the 5' RACE reads anew with MiXCR; each CDR3 protein has one entry. The table lists some 85,000 distinct CDR3 sequences, around 15% of them singletons, with 1.4% in the top ten. The sample was whole blood. These receptors were collected from an adult who was a healthcare worker with PCR-confirmed SARS-CoV-2 infection or an uninfected control (not recorded which).

This clonotype was counted many times. V is TRBV10-3 and J is TRBJ2-3; no clear D gene. V lost 0 bases and J lost 4, with 23 bases in between. Germline CDR1 is ENHRY and CDR2 is SYGVKD. The CDR3 has 19 amino acids. CDR3 sequence: CAISESIVSKGYDADTQYF. Written as DNA, the CDR3 is TGTGCCATCAGTGAGTCGATCGTGTCAAAAGGCTACGACGCAGATACGCAGTATTTT.

This clonotype was seen repeatedly, ten times or more. The gene calls are TRBV6-5 and TRBJ2-6; D gene uncertain. CDR3 size: 15 residues. Deletions cut 6 bases from V and 0 bases from J, with 9 bases between. The germline V gene encodes CDR1 MNHEY and CDR2 SVGAGI. This CDR3 reads CASSWGYSGANVLTF. Here the CDR3 DNA reads TGTGCCAGCAGCTGGGGATACTCTGGGGCCAACGTCCTGACTTTC.

This clonotype was counted between two and nine times. This sequence joins TRBV11-2 and TRBJ1-4; 7 bases are shared with TRBD1. Germline V lookup: CDR1 SGHAT, CDR2 FQNNGV. The CDR3 sequence is 15 residues long. V shed 5 bases and J 7 bases; nucleotides not matched to a gene: 10. CDR3 coding DNA: TGTGCCAGCAGCCACCCGGCAGGGGGGATTGAAAAACTGTTTTTT. It codes for CASSHPAGGIEKLFF.

Comment on this clonotype: A much more abundant neighbour one base away suggests this may be a read error. This chain uses TRBV19 with TRBJ2-3; 9 bases are shared with TRBD2. The CDR3 covers 17 residues. The germline V gene encodes CDR1 LNHDA and CDR2 SQIVND (reference sequence). CDR3 loop: CASSIDRAGGCTDTHYF. Here the CDR3 DNA reads TGTGCCAGTAGTATAGATCGAGCGGGGGGATGCACAGATACGCATTATTTT.

This clonotype was observed many times. The chain is built from TRBV2 and TRBJ1-2; 7 nucleotides match TRBD1. The CDR3 spans 14 residues. The germline gives CDR1 SNHLY, CDR2 FYNNEI. Unmatched junction bases numbered 7, after V lost 9 bases and J lost 0 bases. CDR3 residues: CASARDRANYGYTF. In nucleotides, the CDR3 is TGTGCCAGTGCCCGGGACAGAGCTAACTATGGCTACACCTTC.

At least ten counts were recorded for this clonotype. V gene TRBV13 combines with J gene TRBJ2-1, with D unclear. The CDR3 has 16 amino acids. From germline, CDR1 is PRHDT and CDR2 FYEKMQ (reference sequence). The V and J ends lost 4 bases and 0 bases respectively, with 13 bases between them. The DNA of the CDR3 is TGTGCCAGCAGCTCCCTCACAACGGTCTCCTACAATGAGCAGTTCTTC. It encodes CASSSLTTVSYNEQFF. The whole variable domain, remainder taken from reference TRBV13 and TRBJ2-1, is AAGVIQSPRHLIKEKRETATLKCYPIPRHDTVYWYQQGPGQDPQFLISFYEKMQSDKGSIPDRFSAQQFSDYHSELNMSSLELGDSALYFCASSSLTTVSYNEQFFGPGTRLTVL.

This clonotype showed up just a few times. The chain links TRBV2 to TRBJ2-7, with D uncertain. Looked up from germline, CDR1 is SNHLY and CDR2 is FYNNEI. The CDR3 runs to 15 residues. Between the trimmed V and J ends, which lost 7 bases and 10 bases, there was a span of 26 bases. This CDR3 reads CASTWTAEALGTQYF. CDR3 bases: TGTGCCAGCACATGGACGGCCGAGGCCCTCGGAACCCAGTACTTC.

V gene TRBV11-2 combines with J gene TRBJ2-1, with 12 bases identical to TRBD2. The CDR3 consists of 14 residues. CDR1 SGHAT and CDR2 FQNNGV come from the germline V gene. Germline trimming cut 7 bases from V and 8 bases from J; bases unmatched to any gene: 6. The CDR3 here is CASTPSGGAHEQFF. The CDR3 DNA reads as TGTGCCAGCACTCCTAGCGGGGGGGCCCATGAGCAGTTCTTC.

The chain has TRBV7-9 and TRBJ1-5, with 7 bases fitting TRBD1. Losses at the gene ends were 10 bases for V and 2 bases for J; bases not matched to a gene: 8. This CDR3 has 14 amino acids. Looked up from germline, CDR1 is SEHNR and CDR2 is FQNEAQ (reference sequence). CDR3 sequence reads: CATSRDSRNQPQHF. DNA for the CDR3: TGTGCCACCTCCCGGGACAGCCGCAATCAGCCCCAGCATTTT.

The sample holds many counts of this clonotype. The V and J genes are TRBV20-1 and TRBJ2-1; TRBD1 aligns across 9 bases. Germline CDR1 DFQATT, CDR2 SNEGSKA (reference sequence). Germline trimming cut 0 bases from V and 8 bases from J; bases unmatched to any gene: 8. The CDR3 spans 15 residues. The CDR3, as DNA: TGCAGTGCTAGAGATACGGGGACAGGGAGCCATGAGCAGTTCTTC. This gives the protein CSARDTGTGSHEQFF.

The gene calls are TRBV7-2 and TRBJ1-1, with 9 bases aligning to TRBD1. Germline CDR1 SGHTA, CDR2 FQGNSA. The V segment lost 5 bases and the J segment 4 bases; nucleotides outside the gene matches: 11. The length of the CDR3 is 16 residues. In nucleotides, the CDR3 is TGTGCCAGCAGCCCGGACAGGGGAGTGAGGAGCACTGAAGCTTTCTTT. Encoded protein: CASSPDRGVRSTEAFF.

This clonotype has a count of ten or more. This sequence joins TRBV20-1 and TRBJ2-1; D could derive from TRBD1 or TRBD2 (5 bases each). Per the germline V gene, CDR1 is DFQATT and CDR2 is SNEGSKA (reference sequence). CDR3 length equals 14 residues. Between the trimmed V and J ends, which lost 2 bases and 6 bases, there was a span of 14 bases. The CDR3 region has the DNA TGCAGTGCTAGATACGGGGACCACCCCAATGAGCAGTTCTTC. Residues: CSARYGDHPNEQFF.

This clonotype was seen a handful of times. This sequence joins TRBV6-5 and TRBJ2-3; weak D call: TRBD1 (6 bases). Germline V gene sequence: CDR1 MNHEY, CDR2 SVGAGI. V dropped 6 bases and J dropped 2 bases, with 15 bases sitting between them. The CDR3 has 15 residues. The CDR3 DNA reads as TGTGCCAGCAGATCTGGACAGCCTGCCACAGATACGCAGTATTTT. This encodes CASRSGQPATDTQYF.

This clonotype was seen many times. The chain has TRBV29-1 and TRBJ1-3; possible D gene TRBD1, 5 bases. V was clipped by 7 bases and J by 2 bases, with 9 bases between them. Germline V gene sequence: CDR1 SQVTM, CDR2 ANQGSEA. The CDR3 has 12 amino acids. The CDR3 loop is CSAGGAGNTIYF. The CDR3 nucleotides are TGCAGCGCCGGGGGAGCTGGAAACACCATATATTTT.

This clonotype was observed at least ten times. The chain employs TRBV10-3 and TRBJ1-2, with D hard to call. Trimming left V 0 bases short and J 4 bases short, with 15 bases between. This CDR3 is 16 amino acids long. Germline CDR1 and CDR2: ENHRY and SYGVKD. CDR3 protein: CAISESVGETSYGYTF. CDR3 in DNA: TGTGCCATCAGTGAGTCGGTCGGGGAAACCAGCTATGGCTACACCTTC.

The chain has TRBV4-1 and TRBJ2-7; D gene unclear. The CDR3 extends over 17 amino acids. V was clipped by 3 bases and J by 6 bases, with 24 bases between them. Germline values: CDR1 MGHRA, CDR2 YSYEKL. CDR3 region: CASSQGWDRPYSGEQYF. The CDR3 DNA follows: TGCGCCAGCAGCCAGGGATGGGATAGGCCCTATTCAGGCGAGCAGTACTTC.

This clonotype was observed many times. The J gene is TRBJ2-7, the V gene TRBV6-2 or TRBV6-3, with D possibly called TRBD1 or TRBD2 (5 bases each). The CDR3 contains 14 residues. Trimming left V 7 bases short and J 3 bases short, with 16 bases between. The germline V gene encodes CDR1 MNHEY and CDR2 SVGEGT. The CDR3 loop is CASKRRGAHYEQYF. CDR3 nucleotide sequence: TGTGCCAGCAAAAGAAGAGGGGCCCACTACGAGCAGTACTTC.

In this sample, this clonotype turned up a few times. The chain employs TRBV5-1 and TRBJ1-1; a possible D gene is TRBD1 (5 bases). The germline gives CDR1 SGHRS, CDR2 YFSETQ. The CDR3 has 15 amino acids. The V end was cut by 0 bases, the J end by 3 bases, with 12 bases between. The CDR3 here is CASSLEGRADTEAFF. The CDR3, as DNA: TGCGCCAGCAGCTTGGAGGGGAGGGCAGACACTGAAGCTTTCTTT.

This chain links TRBV13 with TRBJ2-1, with D unclear. The length of the CDR3 is 12 residues. CDR1 and CDR2 (germline): PRHDT, FYEKMQ (reference sequence). The ends were cut back, 0 bases at V and 6 bases at J, with 3 bases in the middle. CDR3 region: CASSLGTNEQFF. CDR3 nucleotides: TGTGCCAGCAGCTTAGGCACCAATGAGCAGTTCTTC.

In this sample, this clonotype turned up once. The chain uses TRBV11-2 and TRBJ2-1, with 7 bases that match TRBD1. V trimming: 2 bases; J trimming: 9 bases; junction bases outside the gene matches: 4. This CDR3 contains 13 residues. Germline V gives CDR1 SGHAT, CDR2 FQNNGV. The CDR3 DNA reads as TGTGCCAGCAGCTTACTGGACAGGCGTGAGCAGTTCTTC. Encoded protein: CASSLLDRREQFF.

This clonotype was detected many times. The J gene is TRBJ2-4, the V gene TRBV5-6; 7 bases are shared with TRBD1. V dropped 4 bases and J dropped 8; count of bases not matched to a gene: 0. In germline, CDR1 is SGHDT, CDR2 YYEEEE. CDR3 length: 11 amino acids. CDR3 protein: CASSQGDIQYF. The CDR3 DNA follows: TGTGCCAGCAGCCAGGGGGACATTCAGTACTTC.

This clonotype has ten or more counts. The genes are TRBV6-1 and TRBJ2-3; 14 positions match TRBD2. The germline gives CDR1 MNHNS, CDR2 SASEGT. The CDR3 runs 16 residues. V lost 4 bases and J lost 4; bases outside the gene matches: 4. In nucleotides, the CDR3 is TGTGCCAGCAGTGCGACTAGCGGGGGGGTGGCAGATACGCAGTATTTT. This codes for CASSATSGGVADTQYF.

This clonotype was recorded a few times. This rearrangement joins TRBV6-5 to TRBJ2-2; D perhaps matches TRBD1 (6 bases). Germline V gene lookup returns CDR1 MNHEY and CDR2 SVGAGI. This CDR3 has 16 amino acids. Deletions cut 6 bases from V and 6 bases from J, with 20 bases between. As DNA, the CDR3 is TGTGCCAGCAGCCCTAGACAGGAGACCATAGCCGGGGAGCTGTTTTTT. Translating it yields CASSPRQETIAGELFF.

The chain combines TRBV6-2 or TRBV6-3 with TRBJ2-3; D is perhaps TRBD1 (6 bases). The CDR3 contains 15 residues. Germline lookup yields CDR1 MNHEY and CDR2 SVGEGT. Trimming took 8 bases from V and 6 from J, leaving 21 bases between them. The CDR3 loop reads CASRLTGLRWDTQYF. CDR3 nucleotide sequence: TGTGCCAGCCGATTGACAGGTCTACGCTGGGATACGCAGTATTTT.

In this sample, this clonotype turned up many times. The chain joins TRBV7-6 to TRBJ2-5; no clear D. From germline, CDR1 is SGHVS and CDR2 FNYEAQ. The CDR3 contains 11 residues. V dropped 5 bases and J dropped 0 bases, with 1 base sitting between them. The CDR3 sequence is CASSNQETQYF. The CDR3 DNA sequence: TGTGCCAGCAGCAACCAAGAGACCCAGTACTTC. The full variable domain, in which reference TRBV7-6 and TRBJ2-5 provide the parts outside the CDR3, is GAGVSQSPRYKVTKRGQDVALRCDPISGHVSLYWYRQALGQGPEFLTYFNYEAQQDKSGLPNDRFSAERPEGSISTLTIQRTEQRDSAMYRCASSNQETQYFGPGTRLLVL.

This clonotype appeared many times. The J gene is TRBJ1-1, the V gene TRBV30; 8 bases align to TRBD1. The germline V gene encodes CDR1 GTSNPN and CDR2 SVGIG (reference sequence). Trimming cost V 5 bases and J 4 bases; bases outside gene matches: 9. This CDR3 has 14 amino acids. CDR3 sequence: CAWSLTGVVTEAFF. In DNA form, the CDR3 reads TGTGCCTGGTCCCTGACAGGGGTCGTCACTGAAGCTTTCTTT.

V usage is TRBV6-2 or TRBV6-3 and J usage is TRBJ2-1; 11 bases align to TRBD2. Germline V gene data show CDR1 as MNHEY and CDR2 as SVGEGT. V trimming: 5 bases; J trimming: 8 bases; junction bases outside the gene matches: 8. This CDR3 has 15 amino acids. The CDR3 region has the DNA TGTGCCAGCAGTCGCCATAGCGGGGGGGCACATGAGCAGTTCTTC. Its translation: CASSRHSGGAHEQFF.

This rearrangement joins TRBV2 to TRBJ1-1; no definite D call. Germline CDR1 reads SNHLY; CDR2 reads FYNNEI. V shed 4 bases and J shed 5 bases, with 8 bases lying between them. This CDR3 region has 12 residues. CDR3 in DNA: TGTGCCAGCAGTGGGGGTGGAACTGAAGCTTTCTTT. Translation gives CASSGGGTEAFF.

The gene calls are TRBV28 and TRBJ2-3, with 9 bases that match TRBD1. Germline CDR1 MDHEN, CDR2 SYDVKM. V gave up 5 bases and J gave up 6 bases; unmatched junction bases: 6. There are 14 residues in the CDR3. The CDR3 DNA follows: TGTGCCAGCAGTCGAGGACAGGGGAGGGATACGCAGTATTTT. Amino acid sequence: CASSRGQGRDTQYF. Combining the CDR3 with reference TRBV28 and TRBJ2-3 gives the whole variable domain DVKVTQSSRYLVKRTGEKVFLECVQDMDHENMFWYRQDPGLGLRLIYFSYDVKMKEKGDIPEGYSVSREKKERFSLILESASTNQTSMYLCASSRGQGRDTQYFGPGTRLTVL.

There are a few counts of this clonotype. This chain connects TRBV6-2 or TRBV6-3 to TRBJ1-2; no clear D. Per germline, CDR1 MNHEY and CDR2 SVGEGT. The CDR3 loop spans 11 amino acids. V shed 8 bases and J shed 2 bases, with 6 bases lying between them. The DNA for the CDR3 is TGTGCCAGCGGTTCCAACTATGGCTACACCTTC. This sequence encodes CASGSNYGYTF.

This clonotype was observed many times. This sequence joins TRBV3-1 and TRBJ1-1; 9 nucleotides line up with TRBD1. Germline V gene sequence: CDR1 LGHDT, CDR2 YNNKEL (reference sequence). The CDR3 consists of 14 residues. J lost 5 bases, V lost 4 bases, and 5 bases had no gene match. CDR3 loop: CASSRYGQGTEAFF. The CDR3 nucleotides are TGTGCCAGCAGCCGCTATGGACAGGGGACTGAAGCTTTCTTT.

This clonotype came up many times. The rearrangement links TRBV7-9 to TRBJ1-1; D not certain. CDR1 and CDR2 (germline): SEHNR, FQNEAQ (reference sequence). Trimming removed 3 bases from V and 1 base from J, with 9 bases in between. This CDR3 has 14 amino acids. CDR3 DNA: TGTGCCAGCAGCTTGTACGGGAAGAACACTGAAGCTTTCTTT. As protein: CASSLYGKNTEAFF.